The 27 T cell receptor beta chains reported below all come from one sample, sequenced in a study of T cells in Graves' hyperthyroidism and ophthalmopathy. Regions amplified from RNA transcripts were the TCR beta CDR3 regions. The HTBI set primed first-round TCR CDR3 RT-PCR. TCRdb re-called the multiplex PCR reads through MiXCR, storing one row per CDR3 protein. The table lists about 300,000 distinct CDR3 sequences, roughly 15% of them singletons. The material sequenced was blood. The receptors derive from a woman in her 30s with Graves' hyperthyroidism that later progressed to Graves' ophthalmopathy.

V gene TRBV6-5 combines with J gene TRBJ2-4; the D gene is possibly TRBD1 (5 bases). The CDR3 has 17 amino acids. V lost 7 bases and J 1 base, leaving 20 bases between the germline ends. Germline V lookup: CDR1 MNHEY, CDR2 SVGAGI. CDR3 sequence (DNA): TGTGCCAGCAATTCCCTTCTAGGGGATTCGGCCAAAAACATTCAGTACTTC. This encodes CASNSLLGDSAKNIQYF.

This clonotype has at least ten counts. The genes are TRBV15 and TRBJ2-7; possibly TRBD1 for D (5 bases). Germline CDR1 is LNHNV and CDR2 is YYDKDF (reference sequence). V lost 0 bases, J lost 6 bases, and 12 bases lay in between. CDR3 length equals 14 residues. In DNA, the CDR3 is TGTGCCACCAGCAGAGATCTCGCAGGGCGCGAGCAGTACTTC. Translated: CATSRDLAGREQYF.

The table lists this clonotype with a few counts. The chain couples TRBV19 to TRBJ2-5, with 8 bases lining up with TRBD2. Trimming cost V 5 bases and J 3 bases; bases outside gene matches: 11. CDR3 length equals 16 residues. Germline V gene sequence: CDR1 LNHDA, CDR2 SQIVND (reference sequence). The CDR3 sequence is CASSPRPGGYKETQYF. CDR3 in DNA: TGTGCCAGTAGTCCCCGGCCGGGGGGGTACAAAGAGACCCAGTACTTC.

This clonotype has just a few counts. This rearrangement joins TRBV2 to TRBJ2-5, with a tentative D call TRBD2 (5 bases). The CDR3 has 13 residues. V shed 4 bases and J shed 2 bases, with 8 bases lying between them. In germline, CDR1 is SNHLY, CDR2 FYNNEI. CDR3 protein: CASSGVAQETQYF. In DNA, the CDR3 is TGTGCCAGCAGTGGGGTAGCGCAAGAGACCCAGTACTTC.

The V and J genes are TRBV20-1 and TRBJ2-7; D is ambiguous. The CDR3 is 13 amino acids. V dropped 7 bases and J dropped 1 base, with 14 bases sitting between them. CDR1 DFQATT and CDR2 SNEGSKA come from the germline V gene (reference sequence). The CDR3 loop reads CSGGSYNSYEQYF. CDR3 in DNA: TGCAGTGGAGGATCGTACAATTCCTACGAGCAGTACTTC.

This clonotype appeared a few times. This rearrangement joins TRBV5-1 to TRBJ2-1; 7 bases agree with TRBD2. The trim removed 4 bases at V and 10 bases at J, leaving 20 bases unmatched. The length of the CDR3 is 17 residues. The germline V gene has CDR1 SGHRS and CDR2 YFSETQ. CDR3 amino acids: CASSSPLGDNLAVEQFF. The CDR3 DNA sequence: TGCGCCAGCAGCAGTCCCCTCGGGGATAACCTAGCGGTGGAGCAGTTCTTC.

The table lists this clonotype with many counts. V and J are TRBV12-3 or TRBV12-4 and TRBJ2-5; 7 nucleotides match TRBD2. CDR3 length: 14 amino acids. The trim removed 9 bases at V and 4 bases at J, leaving 11 bases unmatched. The DNA of the CDR3 is TGTGCCAGTCAGCAGTTTGGGGGGGGAGAGACCCAGTACTTC. It is translated as CASQQFGGGETQYF.

This chain joins TRBV9 and TRBJ2-1; D call uncertain. CDR3 length: 15 amino acids. CDR1 is SGDLS, CDR2 YYNGEE, per germline. V lost 0 bases to trimming and J lost 0 bases, with 7 bases between them. The DNA of the CDR3 is TGTGCCAGCAGCGTAGGGGCGAACTCCTACAATGAGCAGTTCTTC. Encoded protein: CASSVGANSYNEQFF.

This clonotype was counted ten times or more. This chain connects TRBV28 to TRBJ2-7; 11 positions match TRBD2. J was trimmed by 7 bases and V by 7 bases; bases with no gene match: 9. This CDR3 is 14 amino acids long. Germline-derived CDR1 and CDR2 are MDHEN and SYDVKM. The DNA of the CDR3 is TGTGCCAGCACCCGACTAGCGGGACTGCCTGAGCAGTACTTC. It is translated as CASTRLAGLPEQYF.

This clonotype was detected many times. The chain employs TRBV7-8 and TRBJ1-5, with 7 bases fitting TRBD1. Trimming removed 7 bases from V and 4 bases from J; junction bases left unmatched: 7. This CDR3 region has 14 residues. CDR1 is SGHVS, CDR2 FQNEAQ, per germline. The CDR3 DNA reads as TGTGCCAGCACCCGAGGGGACAGTAATCAGCCCCAGCATTTT. Protein sequence: CASTRGDSNQPQHF.

This clonotype was counted only a few times. A much bigger clone sits one base away, suggesting this may be a read error. The chain carries TRBV6-5 and TRBJ2-2, with 9 bases aligning to TRBD1. This CDR3 region has 18 residues. J gave up 11 bases and V 2 bases, and 18 bases lay outside the gene matches. Germline CDR1 is MNHEY and CDR2 is SVGAGI. The CDR3 spells CASSYTVPGQGPHNELFF. In DNA form, the CDR3 reads TGTGCCAGCAGTTACACAGTCCCGGGACAGGGACCCCACAATGAGCTGTTTTTT.

The chain joins TRBV5-1 to TRBJ2-7; the match to TRBD2 covers 8 bases. Trimming took 3 bases from V and 2 from J; bases not matched to a gene: 4. The CDR3 is 14 residues long. Germline V gene sequence: CDR1 SGHRS, CDR2 YFSETQ. The DNA for the CDR3 is TGCGCCAGCAGCTCCGGACTAGCCCCCTACGAGCAGTACTTC. Amino acid sequence: CASSSGLAPYEQYF.

As to this clonotype: A read error may be the cause here, since a much bigger clone is one base away. This chain links TRBV18 with TRBJ2-7; D not certain. The CDR3 has 14 residues. The V end was cut by 2 bases, the J end by 6 bases, with 14 bases between. The germline gives CDR1 KGHSH, CDR2 LQKENI. Here the CDR3 DNA reads TGTGCCAGCTCACCAACGGCCACCTATTCCGAGCAGTACTTC. It is translated as CASSPTATYSEQYF.

This clonotype has a count of ten or more. The chain combines TRBV30 with TRBJ2-2; the D is unclear. The CDR3 is 14 amino acids. Germline V lookup: CDR1 GTSNPN, CDR2 SVGIG (reference sequence). V was trimmed by 2 bases and J by 3 bases, leaving 10 bases between them. The CDR3 DNA follows: TGTGCCTGGAGTTCGGAGACCCACACCGGGGAGCTGTTTTTT. Its translation: CAWSSETHTGELFF.

The J gene is TRBJ2-1, the V gene TRBV27; 16 nucleotides match TRBD2. CDR1 is MNHEY and CDR2 is SMNVEV in the germline V gene (reference sequence). Trimming cost V 5 bases and J 6 bases; bases outside gene matches: 10. CDR3 length: 18 residues. CDR3 nucleotide sequence: TGTGCCAGCAGTGCGGGACTAGCGGGAGGGCCTAATTTCAATGAGCAGTTCTTC. Its translation: CASSAGLAGGPNFNEQFF.

This clonotype was detected a few times. This chain links TRBV19 with TRBJ2-1; 8 bases map to TRBD2. Looked up from germline, CDR1 is LNHDA and CDR2 is SQIVND (reference sequence). This CDR3 is built from 15 residues. Trimming at V came to 3 bases and at J to 6 bases, leaving 7 bases not matched to a gene. This CDR3 reads CASSIAAGARNEQFF. The CDR3 DNA reads TGTGCCAGTAGTATTGCAGCGGGAGCTCGCAATGAGCAGTTCTTC.

This sequence joins TRBV4-2 and TRBJ2-5, with 9 bases that match TRBD1. The CDR3 is 15 residues long. CDR1 is LGHNA, CDR2 YNFKEQ, per germline. The V segment lost 4 bases and the J segment 1 base; nucleotides outside the gene matches: 4. The CDR3 DNA follows: TGTGCCAGCAGCCCCGGGACAGGGCGCCAAGAGACCCAGTACTTC. Its translation is CASSPGTGRQETQYF.

The chain has TRBV11-2 and TRBJ2-3; TRBD2 matches 9 bases. With V trimmed by 5 bases and J by 4 bases, 7 bases remained unmatched. CDR1 SGHAT and CDR2 FQNNGV come from the germline V gene. This CDR3 spans 15 amino acids. The CDR3 DNA reads as TGTGCCAGCAGCCCCCGCGGGGGGGGCTCAGATACGCAGTATTTT. This encodes CASSPRGGGSDTQYF.

This clonotype was detected many times. The gene calls are TRBV6-5 and TRBJ1-2, with 7 positions matching TRBD1. The germline V gene has CDR1 MNHEY and CDR2 SVGAGI. Trimming took 6 bases from V and 6 from J; bases not matched to a gene: 1. CDR3 length: 11 residues. The CDR3 reads CASRDRHGYTF. As DNA, the CDR3 is TGTGCCAGCAGGGACAGGCATGGCTACACCTTC.

This clonotype was counted many times. This chain joins TRBV30 and TRBJ1-1; D gene ambiguous. Deletions cut 3 bases from V and 9 bases from J, with 11 bases between. Germline CDR1 and CDR2: GTSNPN and SVGIG (reference sequence). The CDR3 totals 11 residues. CDR3 sequence (DNA): TGTGCCTGGAGGATCCAGGCTAAAGCTTTCTTT. Translated, it gives CAWRIQAKAFF.

This clonotype was counted many times. CDR3 sequence reads: CASSPKQGRSTEAFF. The CDR3 nucleotides read TGTGCCAGCTCACCGAAACAGGGACGGAGCACTGAAGCTTTCTTT. The V and J genes are TRBV18 and TRBJ1-1; possibly TRBD1 for D (6 bases). The CDR3 has 15 amino acids. Trimming cost V 3 bases and J 4 bases, with 15 bases left between them. The germline V gene has CDR1 KGHSH and CDR2 LQKENI.

This clonotype occurred many times. The chain uses TRBV6-2 or TRBV6-3 and TRBJ2-1, with TRBD2 matching over 7 bases. CDR1 MNHEY and CDR2 SVGEGT come from the germline V gene. Unmatched junction bases numbered 10, after V lost 8 bases and J lost 6 bases. The CDR3 has 14 residues. CDR3 amino acids: CASAPSGFRNEQFF. CDR3 bases: TGTGCCAGCGCACCTAGCGGCTTCCGCAATGAGCAGTTCTTC.

This clonotype was seen ten or more times. The rearrangement joins TRBV30 to TRBJ2-5; D is undetermined. The CDR3 runs 13 residues. The germline gives CDR1 GTSNPN, CDR2 SVGIG (reference sequence). The V gene lost 0 bases and the J gene lost 7 bases, with 12 bases spanning the gap. The CDR3 reads CAWSVGLDGTQYF. DNA of the CDR3: TGTGCCTGGAGTGTAGGTCTAGACGGGACCCAGTACTTC. The full variable domain, completed using reference TRBV30 and TRBJ2-5, is SQTIHQWPATLVQPVGSPLSLECTVEGTSNPNLYWYRQAAGRGLQLLFYSVGIGQISSEVPQNLSASRPQDRQFILSSKKLLLSDSGFYLCAWSVGLDGTQYFGPGTRLLVL.

This clonotype was detected ten times or more. This chain uses TRBV18 with TRBJ1-1, with 7 positions matching TRBD1. The germline CDR1 and CDR2 sequences are KGHSH and LQKENI. The V and J ends lost 0 bases and 0 bases, in that order; junction bases with no gene match: 10. The CDR3 consists of 18 residues. The CDR3 loop reads CASSPPKLTGKMNTEAFF. CDR3 nucleotides: TGTGCCAGCTCACCACCAAAGTTGACAGGGAAGATGAACACTGAAGCTTTCTTT.

This clonotype was found many times. The chain uses TRBV6-6 and TRBJ2-3, with TRBD2 matching 7 bases. V shed 2 bases, J shed 4 bases, and the junction held 3 bases outside the gene matches. The CDR3 has 14 amino acids. Germline V gene sequence: CDR1 MNHNY, CDR2 SVGAGI (reference sequence). Written as DNA, the CDR3 is TGTGCCAGCAGTTACGGGACTACTTCAGATACGCAGTATTTT. Translation gives CASSYGTTSDTQYF.

This clonotype was counted ten times or more. This rearrangement joins TRBV18 to TRBJ1-1; D not certain. The germline V gene has CDR1 KGHSH and CDR2 LQKENI. This CDR3 has 13 amino acids. V was trimmed by 0 bases and J by 11 bases, leaving 13 bases between them. Here the CDR3 reads CASSPPGILGAFF. DNA of the CDR3: TGTGCCAGCTCACCACCGGGAATTTTAGGGGCTTTCTTT.

The genes are TRBV10-3 and TRBJ2-4, with 7 bases fitting TRBD1. This CDR3 spans 14 amino acids. The germline CDR1 and CDR2 sequences are ENHRY and SYGVKD. Trimming removed 5 bases from V and 7 bases from J; junction bases left unmatched: 8. For the CDR3, the DNA is TGTGCCATCAGTCAACAGGGGAAAGGGAACATTCAGTACTTC. Protein: CAISQQGKGNIQYF.